Detailed here is one TCR beta chain. Antigen specificity is unknown. This sample stems from a study of response to subunit inactivated influenza vaccine. Study results and limitations: Seasonal influenza vaccination, on each occasion, was suggested by the authors to recruit few new T cells.

The CDR3 consists of 15 residues. V lost 2 bases to trimming and J lost 0 bases, with 11 bases between them. Germline CDR1 and CDR2: SGHRS and YFSETQ. TCRdb re-called the RT-PCR reads with MiXCR, one entry per CDR3 protein. Of 500,000 to 600,000 distinct CDR3 sequences listed, approximately 15% are singletons. The material was PBMCs from blood, obtained about 12 days after vaccination. The sequence was collected from a man aged 45-60 years who received an inactivated influenza vaccine. This chain links TRBV5-1 with TRBJ1-2, with no clear D. The CDR3: CASSFDHGANYGYTF. The CDR3 region has the DNA TGCGCCAGCAGCTTTGACCACGGAGCTAACTATGGCTACACCTTC.